This T cell receptor beta chain was obtained from a study of T cells in Graves' hyperthyroidism and ophthalmopathy. On this clonotype itself: The antigen is not known.

Amplified TCR beta CDR3 regions derived from RNA transcripts. Initially, a first-round RT-PCR of the TCR CDR3 employed the HTBI primer set. TCRdb fed the multiplex PCR reads into MiXCR, producing one record per CDR3 protein. Altogether fewer than 750,000 distinct CDR3 sequences are present, about 14% being singletons, with the ten largest covering about 12%. CDR1 and CDR2 from the germline V gene are DFQATT and SNEGSKA (reference sequence). This CDR3 comprises 12 residues. V gave up 3 bases and J gave up 3 bases, with 6 bases separating them. Study-wide findings and caveats: The blood repertoire included most of the expanded thyroid clonotypes above 0.001.

The study included ophthalmopathy patients with Clinical Activity Score at least 3, NOSPECS grade at least 4 and duration under 3 months. Each 10 ml fresh peripheral blood draw supplied the PBMCs. The sample was blood. The chain joins TRBV20-1 to TRBJ2-1; weak D call: TRBD2 (6 bases). The clonotype comes from a woman between 50 and 59 years old with Graves' ophthalmopathy. Written as DNA, the CDR3 is TGCAGTGCTAGGGGAGGCTACAATGAGCAGTTCTTC. This translates into CSARGGYNEQFF.